What follows is one TCR beta chain and its context. Its antigen remains unknown. This specimen belongs to a study of long-term antiretroviral therapy in people with HIV. Study outcomes and limitations: It was not possible to obtain data on ART adherence, viral resistance or therapy changes. Repertoires looked antigen-experienced, with only a slight naive shift after ART.

It was version v3.0 of the immunoSEQ assay that was run at survey level. Only in-frame clones appear in the TCRdb table, and some are missing; sequencing was by immunoSEQ multiplex PCR. The sample carries around 9,700 clones, around 85% recorded once. V gave up 5 bases and J gave up 6 bases, with 5 bases separating them. The CDR3 runs to 10 residues. Germline CDR1 is DFQATT and CDR2 is SNEGSKA (reference sequence). The source is a man aged 40-55 years with HIV. The sample here was unsorted PBMCs, taken 1.8 years after starting antiretroviral therapy. The chain joins TRBV20-1 to TRBJ2-1; D call uncertain. CDR3 nucleotides: TGCAGTGCTGCCTCCAATGAGCAGTTCTTC. As protein: CSAASNEQFF.